This is a list of T cell receptor beta chains from one sample in a study of cytomegalovirus exposure and HLA in healthy donors. Profiling relied on immunoSEQ multiplex PCR, and the TCRdb table lists in-frame clones only, not all of them. The sample has about 140,000 clones; roughly 85% are singletons. The sample comprised PBMCs. The receptors here all came from a man aged 35 to 55 in good health and CMV-seronegative. The CDR3 runs from the conserved cysteine through the conserved F or W. D genes are given only for firm matches. A row's size may be missing; if present it is once, few, many or a size class.

D	J	V	size	CDR3	DNA
.	TRBJ2-2	TRBV13	.	CASSRNSGEAGELFF	TGTGCCAGCAGCCGTAACTCGGGAGAAGCCGGGGAGCTGTTTTTT
TRBD1	TRBJ2-7	TRBV7-6	.	CASSLEDRGDYEQYF	TGTGCCAGCAGCTTAGAAGACAGGGGAGACTACGAGCAGTACTTC
TRBD2	TRBJ2-1	TRBV7-9	.	CASSLRPGLPYNEQFF	TGTGCCAGCAGCTTAAGGCCGGGACTACCTTACAATGAGCAGTTCTTC
.	TRBJ1-1	TRBV7-9	.	CASSLMAGENTEAFF	TGTGCCAGCAGCTTAATGGCGGGAGAGAACACTGAAGCTTTCTTT
.	TRBJ2-5	TRBV7-9	.	CASSQEVPRETQYF	TGTGCCAGCAGCCAGGAGGTGCCCAGAGAGACCCAGTACTTC
.	TRBJ2-5	TRBV7-3	.	CASSPEGPSGTQYF	TGTGCCAGCAGCCCGGAGGGGCCTTCAGGGACCCAGTACTTC
.	TRBJ1-2	TRBV28	.	CASRATGQGFNGYTF	TGTGCCAGCAGGGCCACAGGGCAGGGGTTTAATGGCTACACCTTC
TRBD1	TRBJ1-1	TRBV5-1	.	CASSEGQVMNTEAFF	TGCGCCAGCAGCGAGGGACAGGTTATGAACACTGAAGCTTTCTTT
TRBD1	TRBJ2-2	TRBV11-3	.	CASSNRGSSTGELFF	TGTGCCAGCAGCAACAGGGGGTCGAGCACCGGGGAGCTGTTTTTT
.	TRBJ1-5	TRBV18	.	CASSPSGLPDQPQHF	TGTGCCAGCTCACCAAGTGGCCTTCCTGATCAGCCCCAGCATTTT
.	TRBJ2-1	TRBV5-4	.	CASSLGQALLDNEQFF	TGTGCCAGCAGCTTGGGGCAGGCCCTTCTCGACAATGAGCAGTTCTTC
TRBD2	TRBJ2-1	TRBV12-5	.	CASGLGLAGGSSYNEQFF	TGTGCTAGTGGTTTGGGACTAGCGGGAGGAAGCTCCTACAATGAGCAGTTCTTC
TRBD2	TRBJ2-3	TRBV5-4	medium-sized	CASSPYSGRTDTQYF	TGTGCCAGCAGCCCCTATAGCGGGAGGACAGATACGCAGTATTTT
TRBD2	TRBJ2-5	TRBV7-9	.	CASSLRAGGPQETQYF	TGTGCCAGCAGCTTAAGGGCGGGGGGGCCCCAAGAGACCCAGTACTTC
TRBD1	TRBJ1-2	TRBV7-2	.	CASSLDRHYGYTF	TGTGCCAGCAGCTTGGACAGGCACTATGGCTACACCTTC
TRBD1	TRBJ1-1	TRBV2	.	CASSARGEPRAFF	TGTGCCAGCAGTGCCAGGGGGGAACCAAGGGCTTTCTTT
.	TRBJ1-2	TRBV1	.	CTSSQDGQGDDYGYTF	TGCACCAGCAGCCAAGATGGGCAGGGGGATGACTATGGCTACACCTTC
TRBD2	TRBJ2-1	TRBV6-5	.	CASSYLAGAYNEQFF	TGTGCCAGCAGTTATCTAGCGGGGGCTTACAATGAGCAGTTCTTC
TRBD2	TRBJ2-5	TRBV7-2	once	CASSLHPLERGGPQETQYF	TGTGCCAGCAGCCTCCACCCCCTGGAGCGGGGGGGTCCTCAAGAGACCCAGTACTTC
TRBD1	TRBJ1-4	TRBV7-9	.	CASSPDRASEKLFF	TGTGCCAGCAGCCCGGACAGGGCGAGTGAAAAACTGTTTTTT
.	TRBJ2-7	TRBV7-6	.	CASSRGNLLIYEQYF	TGTGCCAGCAGCCGAGGCAACTTGCTCATATACGAGCAGTACTTC
TRBD2	TRBJ2-7	TRBV5-4	.	CASSSVLAGEGEQYF	TGTGCCAGCAGCTCTGTACTAGCGGGAGAAGGAGAGCAGTACTTC
.	TRBJ2-1	TRBV4-3	.	CASSQKAGNEQFF	TGCGCCAGCAGCCAAAAGGCCGGGAATGAGCAGTTCTTC
.	TRBJ2-2	TRBV5-6	.	CASSLGHGELFF	TGTGCCAGCAGTCTGGGCCACGGGGAGCTGTTTTTT
TRBD1	TRBJ1-1	TRBV19	.	CASSANRGFDTEAFF	TGTGCCAGTAGTGCAAACAGGGGGTTCGACACTGAAGCTTTCTTT
TRBD2	TRBJ2-2	TRBV6-4	.	CASSWTSDTGELFF	TGTGCCAGCAGTTGGACTAGCGACACCGGGGAGCTGTTTTTT